Shown below are 16 T cell receptor beta chains from a single sample sequenced in a study of blood T cells in healthy people across ages (dated by TCRdb to between 2014 and 2017). The library relied on 5' RACE. A second PCR of about 6 to 12 cycles was run with a J-beta primer mix and a sample-barcoded 5' primer. Through fastp at Q25 and MiXCR, TCRdb rebuilt clones from the public reads, retaining in-frame beta chains. Each record represents a unique CDR3 protein, reported with the most common genes and DNA among its rows. The sample profile shows 1.8 million or so distinct CDR3 sequences; about two fifths of them were found once. The top ten clones comprise roughly 24% of the sample. The source material was blood. The receptors were sampled from a human donor in good health.

This chain links TRBV5-1 with TRBJ2-3; perhaps TRBD2 as D (5 bases). There are 15 residues in the CDR3. Germline-derived CDR1 and CDR2 are SGHRS and YFSETQ. Trimming removed 3 bases at V and 8 bases at J, with 19 bases between. Here the CDR3 reads CASSSGGLAEGTQYF. In nucleotides, the CDR3 is TGCGCCAGCAGCTCAGGAGGTCTAGCAGAGGGTACGCAGTATTTT. The full variable domain, completed using reference TRBV5-1 and TRBJ2-3, is KAGVTQTPRYLIKTRGQQVTLSCSPISGHRSVSWYQQTPGQGLQFLFEYFSETQRNKGNFPGRFSGRQFSNSRSEMNVSTLELGDSALYLCASSSGGLAEGTQYFGPGTRLTVL.

This chain links TRBV28 with TRBJ1-5; D remains unclear. The V gene lost 11 bases and the J gene lost 2 bases, with 16 bases spanning the gap. CDR1 is MDHEN and CDR2 is SYDVKM in the germline V gene. The CDR3 extends over 14 amino acids. Written as DNA, the CDR3 is TGTGCCGCAGTTAGCCCTACTGGCAATCAGCCCCAGCATTTT. Residues: CAAVSPTGNQPQHF. The full variable domain, with the rest looked up from reference TRBV28 and TRBJ1-5, is DVKVTQSSRYLVKRTGEKVFLECVQDMDHENMFWYRQDPGLGLRLIYFSYDVKMKEKGDIPEGYSVSREKKERFSLILESASTNQTSMYLCAAVSPTGNQPQHFGDGTRLSIL.

The V and J genes are TRBV20-1 and TRBJ2-1; 8 bases map to TRBD1. CDR1 is DFQATT, CDR2 SNEGSKA, per germline (reference sequence). The CDR3 is 15 residues long. Unmatched junction bases numbered 17, after V lost 7 bases and J lost 9 bases. The CDR3 sequence is CSVLRTGRSGGEQFF. CDR3 nucleotides: TGCAGTGTTTTGAGGACAGGGAGGTCTGGGGGTGAGCAGTTCTTC.

The rearrangement uses TRBV11-2 and TRBJ2-7; D is perhaps TRBD1 (5 bases). V was clipped by 3 bases and J by 5 bases, with 17 bases between them. The CDR3 is 15 amino acids. CDR1 is SGHAT and CDR2 is FQNNGV in the germline V gene. The CDR3 DNA reads as TGTGCCAGCAGCTTTCAACAAAGGGGTATCGACGAGCAGTACTTC. Translation gives CASSFQQRGIDEQYF.

There are many counts of this clonotype. The V gene is TRBV7-2, the J gene TRBJ1-2, with TRBD1 as a possible D gene (5 bases). Per germline, CDR1 SGHTA and CDR2 FQGNSA. This CDR3 region has 16 residues. V was clipped by 0 bases and J by 8 bases, with 19 bases between them. The CDR3 loop reads CASSLAGRGVSGGYTF. CDR3 sequence (DNA): TGTGCCAGCAGCTTAGCGGGCCGGGGGGTCAGTGGGGGCTACACCTTC.

There are a few counts of this clonotype. The rearrangement uses TRBV5-6 and TRBJ1-2; D is unclear. The germline gives CDR1 SGHDT, CDR2 YYEEEE. V gave up 5 bases and J gave up 4 bases, with 15 bases separating them. The CDR3 is made up of 14 amino acids. The CDR3: CASSPGPVSYGYTF. CDR3 coding DNA: TGTGCCAGCAGTCCCGGGCCAGTTTCCTATGGCTACACCTTC.

CDR3 loop: CASSSDVYYNEQYF. DNA of the CDR3: TGTGCCAGCAGCTCTGACGTTTACTACAATGAGCAGTATTTT. The chain is built from TRBV7-2 and TRBJ2-3; no clear D gene. Germline CDR1 is SGHTA and CDR2 is FQGNSA. V gave up 4 bases and J gave up 11 bases, with 19 bases separating them. The CDR3 has 14 residues.

The rearrangement joins TRBV9 to TRBJ1-5; no clear D gene. Between the trimmed V and J ends, which lost 3 bases and 5 bases, there was a span of 15 bases. The CDR3 is made up of 15 amino acids. CDR1 SGDLS and CDR2 YYNGEE come from the germline V gene. CDR3 bases: TGTGCCAGCAGCGGACCCGGCTCCCGCGATCAGCCCCAGCATTTT. It translates to CASSGPGSRDQPQHF.

The chain joins TRBV7-2 to TRBJ2-7, with D perhaps TRBD1 (6 bases). This CDR3 region has 14 residues. Deletions cut 1 base from V and 3 bases from J, with 10 bases between. CDR1 and CDR2 (germline): SGHTA, FQGNSA. The CDR3 reads CASSLERDIYEQYF. The CDR3 nucleotides read TGTGCCAGCAGCTTAGAAAGGGACATCTACGAGCAGTACTTC.

This CDR3 reads CASSFGQGGVRNTEAFF. In DNA form, the CDR3 reads TGTGCCAGCAGCTTCGGGCAGGGGGGAGTTAGGAACACTGAAGCTTTCTTT. The chain uses TRBV11-2 and TRBJ1-1; 7 positions match TRBD1. The trim removed 3 bases at V and 1 base at J, leaving 11 bases unmatched. The germline V gene encodes CDR1 SGHAT and CDR2 FQNNGV. The CDR3 spans 17 residues. Using reference TRBV11-2 and TRBJ1-1 for the parts outside the CDR3, the full variable domain is EAGVAQSPRYKIIEKRQSVAFWCNPISGHATLYWYQQILGQGPKLLIQFQNNGVVDDSQLPKDRFSAERLKGVDSTLKIQPAKLEDSAVYLCASSFGQGGVRNTEAFFGQGTRLTVV.

The chain joins TRBV29-1 to TRBJ2-3, with 8 bases that match TRBD1. The CDR3 is made up of 14 amino acids. V gave up 4 bases and J gave up 1 base; unmatched junction bases: 4. Germline lookup yields CDR1 SQVTM and CDR2 ANQGSEA. The CDR3 sequence: CSVGLTGGTDTQYF. The CDR3 DNA follows: TGCAGCGTTGGTTTGACAGGGGGCACAGATACGCAGTATTTT.

As concerns this clonotype: This may be a read error: a much more frequent sequence differs by one nucleotide. This chain uses TRBV18 with TRBJ2-1, with 7 nucleotides matching TRBD1. CDR1 is KGHSH and CDR2 is LQKENI in the germline V gene. The CDR3 totals 12 residues. J was trimmed by 10 bases and V by 4 bases; bases with no gene match: 4. CDR3 DNA: TGTGCCAGCTCACTAGGGACAGTCGAGCAGTTCTTC. Amino acid sequence: CASSLGTVEQFF.

The table lists this clonotype with a few counts. The CDR3 nucleotides read TGTGCCAGCAGTCCCCGGAGGGCTCGCGAGCAGTACTTC. Its protein is CASSPRRAREQYF. The chain uses TRBV12-3 or TRBV12-4 and TRBJ2-7; D possibly corresponds to TRBD2 (6 bases). The CDR3 contains 13 residues. V shed 5 bases and J shed 6 bases, with 14 bases lying between them.

For this clonotype: A read error may account for a junction end that differs from germline. This chain uses TRBV7-7 with TRBJ2-1; 10 nucleotides match TRBD2. CDR3 length equals 15 residues. Germline CDR1 reads SSHAT; CDR2 reads FNYEAQ (reference sequence). CDR3 region: CASSFAAGGPGEQFF. The CDR3 coding sequence is TGTGCTAGCAGCTTCGCAGCGGGGGGGCCCGGTGAGCAGTTCTTC.

This clonotype was counted a few times. The V and J genes are TRBV20-1 and TRBJ1-2; no firm D call. V shed 0 bases and J shed 7 bases, with 12 bases lying between them. Germline CDR1 DFQATT, CDR2 SNEGSKA (reference sequence). The CDR3 is 13 residues long. Here the CDR3 reads CSARDRRGSGYTF. The CDR3 bases are TGCAGTGCTAGAGATCGACGGGGTAGTGGCTACACCTTC.

At least ten counts were recorded for this clonotype. The CDR3 DNA reads TGTGCCAGCAGTTTACGGCAGGGCAGTGGCTACACCTTC. It codes for CASSLRQGSGYTF. The V call is TRBV28, the J call TRBJ1-2; D may be TRBD1 (5 bases). V shed 2 bases and J shed 7 bases, with 11 bases lying between them. The CDR3 is made up of 13 amino acids. Looked up from germline, CDR1 is MDHEN and CDR2 is SYDVKM.